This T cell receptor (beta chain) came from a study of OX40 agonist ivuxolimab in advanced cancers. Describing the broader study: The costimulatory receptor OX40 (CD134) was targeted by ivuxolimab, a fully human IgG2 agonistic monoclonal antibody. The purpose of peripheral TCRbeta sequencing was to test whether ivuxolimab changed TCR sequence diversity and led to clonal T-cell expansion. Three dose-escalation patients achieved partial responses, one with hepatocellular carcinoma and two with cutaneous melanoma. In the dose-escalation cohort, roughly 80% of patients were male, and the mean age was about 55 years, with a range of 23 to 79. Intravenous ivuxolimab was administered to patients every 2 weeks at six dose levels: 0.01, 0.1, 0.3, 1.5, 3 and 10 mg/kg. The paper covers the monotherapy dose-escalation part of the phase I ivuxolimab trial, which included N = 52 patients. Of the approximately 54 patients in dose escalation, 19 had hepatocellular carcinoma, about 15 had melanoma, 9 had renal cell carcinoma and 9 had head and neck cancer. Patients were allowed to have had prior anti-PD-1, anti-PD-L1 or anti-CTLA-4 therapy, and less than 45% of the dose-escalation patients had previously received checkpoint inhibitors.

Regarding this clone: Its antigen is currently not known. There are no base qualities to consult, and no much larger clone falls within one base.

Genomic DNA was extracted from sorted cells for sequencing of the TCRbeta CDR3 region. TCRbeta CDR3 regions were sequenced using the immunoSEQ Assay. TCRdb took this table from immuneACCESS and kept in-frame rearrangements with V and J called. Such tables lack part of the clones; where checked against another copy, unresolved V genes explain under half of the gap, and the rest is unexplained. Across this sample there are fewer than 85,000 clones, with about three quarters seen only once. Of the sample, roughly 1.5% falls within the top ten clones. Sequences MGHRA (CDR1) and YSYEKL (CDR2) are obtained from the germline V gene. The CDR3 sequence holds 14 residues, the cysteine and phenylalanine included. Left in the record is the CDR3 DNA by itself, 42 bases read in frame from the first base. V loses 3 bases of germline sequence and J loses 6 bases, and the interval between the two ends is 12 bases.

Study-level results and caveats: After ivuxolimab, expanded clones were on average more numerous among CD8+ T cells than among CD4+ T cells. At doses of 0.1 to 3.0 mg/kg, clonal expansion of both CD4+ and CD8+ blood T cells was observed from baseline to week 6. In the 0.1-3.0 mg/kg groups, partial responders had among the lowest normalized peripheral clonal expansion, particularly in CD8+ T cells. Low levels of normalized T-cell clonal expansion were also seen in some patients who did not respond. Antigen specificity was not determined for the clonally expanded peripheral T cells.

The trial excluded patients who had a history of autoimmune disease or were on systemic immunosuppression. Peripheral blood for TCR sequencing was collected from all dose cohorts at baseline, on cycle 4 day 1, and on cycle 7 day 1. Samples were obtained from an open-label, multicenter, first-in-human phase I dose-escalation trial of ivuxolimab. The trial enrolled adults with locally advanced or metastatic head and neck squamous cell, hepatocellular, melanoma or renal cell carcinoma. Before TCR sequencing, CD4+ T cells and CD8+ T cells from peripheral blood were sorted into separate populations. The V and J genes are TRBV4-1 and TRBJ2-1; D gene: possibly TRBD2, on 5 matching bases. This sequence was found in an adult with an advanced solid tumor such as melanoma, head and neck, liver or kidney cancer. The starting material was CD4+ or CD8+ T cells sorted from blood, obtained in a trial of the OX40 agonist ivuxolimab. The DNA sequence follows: TGCGCCAGCAGCCAGGGCCGGGCGGGCAATGAGCAGTTCTTC. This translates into CASSQGRAGNEQFF.